Listed below are T cell receptor beta chains from one sample, sequenced in a study of cytomegalovirus exposure and HLA in healthy donors. The repertoire was sequenced with immunoSEQ multiplex PCR; TCRdb's copy has only in-frame clones and lacks some. The table lists roughly 100,000 clones, 78% of them singletons, with approximately 1.7% in the top ten. The specimen was PBMCs. These receptors were taken from a woman aged 40 to 50 in good health and CMV-seronegative. Both conserved end residues are part of each CDR3. Each record gives: V gene, D gene, clone size, J gene, CDR3 DNA, CDR3 protein. A D gene is named only where the DNA matches it firmly. Only part of the rows carry a size: once, few, many, or a class if the clone is expanded.

V: TRBV13
D: NA
size: NA
J: TRBJ1-2
DNA: TGTGCCAGCAGTCGGCACGGGGGAGCGCCGGATGGCTACACCTTC
CDR3: CASSRHGGAPDGYTF

V: TRBV6-6
D: TRBD2
size: NA
J: TRBJ2-7
DNA: TGTGCCAGCAGCCCAAGCGCTCCTCGGGGGGACGACGAGCAGTACTTC
CDR3: CASSPSAPRGDDEQYF

V: TRBV9
D: NA
size: once
J: TRBJ2-7
DNA: TGTGCCAGCAGCCTCCGGACTACCCCGAACCCCTACGAGCAGTACTTC
CDR3: CASSLRTTPNPYEQYF

V: TRBV6-6
D: NA
size: NA
J: TRBJ2-3
DNA: TGTGCCAGCAAACCGAACGGGATGGGCACAGATACGCAGTATTTT
CDR3: CASKPNGMGTDTQYF

V: TRBV19
D: TRBD2
size: NA
J: TRBJ2-1
DNA: TGTGCCAGTAGTCCGAATCCAAAGGGACTAGCGTACAATGAGCAGTTCTTC
CDR3: CASSPNPKGLAYNEQFF

V: TRBV28
D: NA
size: NA
J: TRBJ2-1
DNA: TGTGCCAGCGCCCCGGGACAATACAATGAGCAGTTCTTC
CDR3: CASAPGQYNEQFF

V: TRBV4-2
D: NA
size: NA
J: TRBJ1-4
DNA: TGTGCCAGCAGCCAAGTCTTAAGGGCAGGGGACGAAAAACTGTTTTTT
CDR3: CASSQVLRAGDEKLFF

V: TRBV19
D: NA
size: NA
J: TRBJ1-1
DNA: TGTGCCAGTAGTATTGGGATGGGAGACACTGAAGCTTTCTTT
CDR3: CASSIGMGDTEAFF

V: TRBV28
D: TRBD2
size: NA
J: TRBJ2-3
DNA: TGTGCCAGCAGGAACCCGGGACTAGCGGGAGGGATCACAGATACGCAGTATTTT
CDR3: CASRNPGLAGGITDTQYF

V: TRBV5-1
D: NA
size: NA
J: TRBJ2-2
DNA: TGCGCCAGCAGGACCGGGGGATTGGCAACCGGGGAGCTGTTTTTT
CDR3: CASRTGGLATGELFF

V: TRBV27
D: NA
size: NA
J: TRBJ2-1
DNA: TGTGCCAGCAACGTCGATGTGGGGACAATCTTCCACAATGAGCAGTTCTTC
CDR3: CASNVDVGTIFHNEQFF

V: TRBV9
D: TRBD2
size: NA
J: TRBJ2-7
DNA: TGTGCCAGCAGCGCGGGGACTACCGTCGACGAGCAGTACTTC
CDR3: CASSAGTTVDEQYF

V: TRBV28
D: NA
size: NA
J: TRBJ2-1
DNA: TGTGCCAGCAGTTCTCGGGATGAGCAGTTCTTC
CDR3: CASSSRDEQFF

V: TRBV7-8
D: NA
size: NA
J: TRBJ2-1
DNA: TGTGCCAGCAGCCTCTCCGATGAGCAGTTCTTC
CDR3: CASSLSDEQFF

V: TRBV2
D: TRBD1
size: NA
J: TRBJ1-2
DNA: TGTGCCAGCAGTGATGGTCAGGGGGGCTATGGCTACACCTTC
CDR3: CASSDGQGGYGYTF

V: TRBV6-5
D: NA
size: NA
J: TRBJ1-1
DNA: TGTGCCAGCAGTTACCAGGCGGGGGCCCCTGAAGCTTTCTTT
CDR3: CASSYQAGAPEAFF

V: TRBV6-1
D: NA
size: NA
J: TRBJ1-5
DNA: TGTGCCAGCAGTGAAGGGAGCAGGGTAAGACAGCCCCAGCATTTT
CDR3: CASSEGSRVRQPQHF

V: TRBV7-2
D: TRBD2
size: NA
J: TRBJ2-5
DNA: TGTGCCAGCAGCCCGCGGACTAGCGGGAGGAGCCACCAAGAGACCCAGTACTTC
CDR3: CASSPRTSGRSHQETQYF

V: TRBV7-3
D: TRBD2
size: NA
J: TRBJ2-7
DNA: TGTGCCAGCAGCGTCCTCGGGGCGGGAGGCGAGCAGTACTTC
CDR3: CASSVLGAGGEQYF

V: TRBV27
D: TRBD2
size: NA
J: TRBJ2-4
DNA: TGTGCCAGCAGTTTAAGCCTAGCGGGAGTTGCCAAAAACATTCAGTACTTC
CDR3: CASSLSLAGVAKNIQYF

V: TRBV27
D: NA
size: NA
J: TRBJ2-1
DNA: TGTGCCAGCAGTTTCGGGAGCTCCTACAATGAGCAGTTCTTC
CDR3: CASSFGSSYNEQFF

V: TRBV19
D: NA
size: NA
J: TRBJ1-3
DNA: TGTGCCACTCAGGGCAGCTCTGGAAACACCATATATTTT
CDR3: CATQGSSGNTIYF

V: TRBV4-3
D: NA
size: once
J: TRBJ2-1
DNA: TGCGCCAGCAGCCAAGATCTGGGGGCTGAGCAGTTCTTC
CDR3: CASSQDLGAEQFF

V: TRBV6-5
D: TRBD1
size: NA
J: TRBJ1-2
DNA: TGTGCCAGCAGCCAGGGACAGGGAAATGGCTACACCTTC
CDR3: CASSQGQGNGYTF

V: TRBV7-8
D: NA
size: NA
J: TRBJ2-2
DNA: TGTGCCAGCAGCTTCGGGACCGGGGAGCTGTTTTTT
CDR3: CASSFGTGELFF

V: TRBV6-1
D: TRBD1
size: NA
J: TRBJ1-5
DNA: TGTGCCAGCAGCGGGACAGTCCGAAGCAATCAGCCCCAGCATTTT
CDR3: CASSGTVRSNQPQHF

V: TRBV19
D: NA
size: NA
J: TRBJ1-2
DNA: TGTGCCAGTAGCTCCCGGGGCGGGGGCAGGGATGGCTACACCTTC
CDR3: CASSSRGGGRDGYTF

V: TRBV5-6
D: TRBD1
size: few
J: TRBJ1-5
DNA: TGTGCCAGCAGCTTACGACAGGGAGTTCGCAATCAGCCCCAGCATTTT
CDR3: CASSLRQGVRNQPQHF

V: TRBV7-6
D: NA
size: once
J: TRBJ2-2
DNA: TGTGCCAGCAGCTTAGGTCCAGCGGGGAACACCGGGGAGCTGTTTTTT
CDR3: CASSLGPAGNTGELFF

V: TRBV2
D: TRBD1
size: NA
J: TRBJ2-1
DNA: TGTGCCAGCAGTCGGGACAGGGTCAGGCTCAATGAGCAGTTCTTC
CDR3: CASSRDRVRLNEQFF

V: TRBV4-1
D: TRBD2
size: NA
J: TRBJ2-7
DNA: TGCGCCAGCAGCCGGGCAGGGACTAACGAGCAGTACTTC
CDR3: CASSRAGTNEQYF

V: TRBV9
D: TRBD2
size: NA
J: TRBJ2-5
DNA: TGTGCCAGCAGCGTGTCTCCGGGGGGGCAAGAGACCCAGTACTTC
CDR3: CASSVSPGGQETQYF

V: TRBV5-4
D: NA
size: NA
J: TRBJ2-1
DNA: TGTGCCAGCAGCTCCCTAGTTGGGGAGCAGTTCTTC
CDR3: CASSSLVGEQFF

V: TRBV28
D: NA
size: NA
J: TRBJ2-5
DNA: TGTGCCAGCAGTTTAACTCGACCCATTACTCCGGGACACACTAACCAAGAGACCCAGTACTTC
CDR3: CASSLTRPITPGHTNQETQYF

V: TRBV7-3
D: TRBD1
size: NA
J: TRBJ2-1
DNA: TGTGCCAGCAGCGACAGGGCCCCCTACAATGAGCAGTTCTTC
CDR3: CASSDRAPYNEQFF